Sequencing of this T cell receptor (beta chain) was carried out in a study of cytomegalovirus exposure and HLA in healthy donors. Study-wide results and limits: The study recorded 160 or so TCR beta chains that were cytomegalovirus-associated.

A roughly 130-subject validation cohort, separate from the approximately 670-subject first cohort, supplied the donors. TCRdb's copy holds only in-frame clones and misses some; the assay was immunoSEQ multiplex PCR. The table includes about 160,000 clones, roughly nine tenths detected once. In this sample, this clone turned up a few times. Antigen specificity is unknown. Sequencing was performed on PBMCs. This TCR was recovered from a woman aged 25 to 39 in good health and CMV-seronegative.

The CDR3, as DNA: TGTGCCAGCAGCCAAGGTGATTCTAGCGCCCAAGAGACCCAGTACTTC. Protein sequence: CASSQGDSSAQETQYF. This chain joins TRBV4-2 and TRBJ2-5, with D perhaps TRBD2 (6 bases). The germline CDR1 and CDR2 sequences are LGHNA and YNFKEQ. This CDR3 is built from 16 residues. Trimming took off 1 base at V and 1 base at J, with 13 bases between the two ends.